This T cell receptor (beta chain) was captured by sequencing in a study of T cell responses to AZD1222 COVID-19 vaccine. The assay was immunoSEQ multiplex PCR, and TCRdb's table has in-frame clones only and misses some. The sample shows over 150,000 clones, roughly 85% of them seen only once. The germline V gene has CDR1 SGHVS and CDR2 FNYEAQ. This CDR3 has 17 amino acids. The V gene lost 0 bases and the J gene lost 1 base, with 10 bases spanning the gap. The sequences come from peripheral blood, collected 28 days after the second AZD1222 dose. J is TRBJ2-6 and V is TRBV7-6; D may correspond to TRBD1 or TRBD2 (5 bases each). This TCR was recovered from an adult who received the AZD1222 COVID-19 vaccine. CDR3 residues: CASSLAGRASGANVLTF. The CDR3 DNA reads TGTGCCAGCAGCTTAGCGGGACGGGCTTCTGGGGCCAACGTCCTGACTTTC.